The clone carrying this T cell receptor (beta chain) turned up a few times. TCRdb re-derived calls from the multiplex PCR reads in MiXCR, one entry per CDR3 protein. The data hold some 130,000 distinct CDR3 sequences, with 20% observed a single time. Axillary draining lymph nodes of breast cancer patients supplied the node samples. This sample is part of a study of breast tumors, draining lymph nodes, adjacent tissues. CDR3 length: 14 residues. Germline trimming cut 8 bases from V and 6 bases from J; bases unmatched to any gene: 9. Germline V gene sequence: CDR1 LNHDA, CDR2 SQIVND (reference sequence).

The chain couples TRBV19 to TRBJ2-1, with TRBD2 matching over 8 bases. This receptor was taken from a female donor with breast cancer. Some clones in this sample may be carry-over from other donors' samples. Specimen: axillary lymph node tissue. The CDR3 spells CASHFVGRGNEQFF. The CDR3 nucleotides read TGTGCCAGTCATTTTGTCGGGAGGGGCAATGAGCAGTTCTTC. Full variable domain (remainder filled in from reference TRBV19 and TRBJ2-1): DGGITQSPKYLFRKEGQNVTLSCEQNLNHDAMYWYRQDPGQGLRLIYYSQIVNDFQKGDIAEGYSVSREKKESFPLTVTSAQKNPTAFYLCASHFVGRGNEQFFGPGTRLTVL.